Described below is a single TCR beta chain sequence and its context. In the original analysis: Quantification of nucleated cells was approximated via reference gene primer amplification. The table came from immunoSEQ multiplex PCR; TCRdb's copy has only in-frame clones and leaves some out. That table gives V, J and clone size, and the DNA gave D and trimming. In the table there are 250,000 to 300,000 clones, approximately 83% of which are singletons. V shed 1 base and J 2 bases; nucleotides not matched to a gene: 6. The CDR3 is 16 amino acids. Germline V gene data show CDR1 as SGHRS and CDR2 as YFSETQ. This record comes from a study of blood T cell repertoires in COVID-19. Study-level background: There were acute and convalescent COVID-19 samples, and they came from the United States, Italy and Spain. In each case, the material was cDNA or gDNA derived from T cells, B-cell-depleted T cells, or PBMCs.

This chain links TRBV5-1 with TRBJ1-2; 9 nucleotides agree with TRBD1. What was sequenced was peripheral blood. The sequence came from a woman in her seventies with acute or convalescent COVID-19. The CDR3 coding sequence is TGCGCCAGCAGCTTGACCCCACAGGGGGCGAACTATGGCTACACCTTC. It yields the protein CASSLTPQGANYGYTF. The full variable domain, rest sourced from reference TRBV5-1 and TRBJ1-2, is KAGVTQTPRYLIKTRGQQVTLSCSPISGHRSVSWYQQTPGQGLQFLFEYFSETQRNKGNFPGRFSGRQFSNSRSEMNVSTLELGDSALYLCASSLTPQGANYGYTFGSGTRLTVV.